The clone carrying this T cell receptor (beta chain) was detected only once. This record comes from a study of T cell responses to AZD1222 COVID-19 vaccine. Here immunoSEQ multiplex PCR was the method, and the copy in TCRdb shows in-frame clones only, minus some. The sample consists of 130,000 to 150,000 clones, just over 85% of them appearing once. Between the trimmed V and J ends, which lost 6 bases and 4 bases, there was a span of 19 bases. CDR3 length equals 16 residues. Per germline, CDR1 MNHEY and CDR2 SMNVEV (reference sequence). The source was peripheral blood, collected 28 days after the second AZD1222 dose. This rearrangement joins TRBV27 to TRBJ2-1; perhaps TRBD2 as D (6 bases). The sequence came from an adult who received the AZD1222 COVID-19 vaccine. The CDR3 region is CASSRPVAVGYNEQFF. CDR3 DNA sequence: TGTGCCAGCAGCAGACCAGTAGCGGTGGGGTACAATGAGCAGTTCTTC.